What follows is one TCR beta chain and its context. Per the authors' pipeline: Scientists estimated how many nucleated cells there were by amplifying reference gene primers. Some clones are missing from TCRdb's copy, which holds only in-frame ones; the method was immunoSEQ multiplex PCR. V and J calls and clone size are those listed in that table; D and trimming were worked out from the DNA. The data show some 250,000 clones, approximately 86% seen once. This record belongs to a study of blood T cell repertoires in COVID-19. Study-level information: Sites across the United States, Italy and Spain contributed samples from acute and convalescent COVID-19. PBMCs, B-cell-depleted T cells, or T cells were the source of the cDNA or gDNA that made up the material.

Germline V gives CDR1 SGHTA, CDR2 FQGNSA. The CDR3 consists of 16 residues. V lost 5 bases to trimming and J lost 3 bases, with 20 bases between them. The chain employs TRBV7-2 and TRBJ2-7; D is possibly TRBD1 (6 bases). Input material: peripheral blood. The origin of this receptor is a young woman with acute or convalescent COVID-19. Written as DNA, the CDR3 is TGTGCCAGCAGCCACCCAGGGACAAGAGCTTACTACGAGCAGTACTTC. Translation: CASSHPGTRAYYEQYF.